The next 15 T cell receptor beta chains were all read from a single sample in a study of lymphopenia after photon versus proton radiotherapy. TCRdb keeps only in-frame clones here, not all; method: immunoSEQ multiplex PCR. The sample includes under 20,000 clones, roughly nine tenths of them seen just once. Sequenced here: peripheral blood, sampled from a patient treated with proton-based radiotherapy. The receptors come from a man in his 70s with pancreatic cancer.

V gene TRBV2 combines with J gene TRBJ1-5; D is uncertain. Germline V gene data show CDR1 as SNHLY and CDR2 as FYNNEI. This CDR3 spans 13 amino acids. Trimming removed 7 bases at V and 9 bases at J, with 16 bases between. CDR3 sequence reads: CASIKGPGGPQHF. The CDR3 nucleotides are TGTGCCAGCATTAAGGGCCCGGGAGGGCCCCAGCATTTT.

The V gene is TRBV30, the J gene TRBJ2-2; weak D call: TRBD2 (5 bases). V lost 0 bases and J lost 3, with 8 bases in between. CDR3 size: 14 residues. Germline CDR1 reads GTSNPN; CDR2 reads SVGIG (reference sequence). The CDR3 loop reads CAWSVRRDTGELFF. The CDR3, as DNA: TGTGCCTGGAGTGTAAGGCGGGACACCGGGGAGCTGTTTTTT.

This sequence joins TRBV5-1 and TRBJ2-3, with 7 bases identical to TRBD1. Germline loops: CDR1 SGHRS, CDR2 YFSETQ. Trimming took 0 bases from V and 1 from J; bases not matched to a gene: 2. The CDR3 covers 15 residues. Here the CDR3 reads CASSLGQGGTDTQYF. CDR3 nucleotides: TGCGCCAGCAGCTTGGGGCAGGGGGGCACAGATACGCAGTATTTT.

The J gene is TRBJ1-5, the V gene TRBV21-1; the table gives TRBD1 as D, unverified against the DNA. TRBV21-1 is a recognized pseudogene. The CDR3 extends over 17 amino acids. The CDR3 protein is CASSKDGTAVGFQPQHF. The CDR3 DNA follows: TGTGCCAGCAGCAAAGATGGGACAGCGGTTGGGTTTCAGCCCCAGCATTTT.

The CDR3: CASSNPLGYTF. In DNA, the CDR3 is TGTGCCAGTAGTAATCCCCTGGGCTACACCTTC. The chain has TRBV19 and TRBJ1-2; no clear D gene. The CDR3 has 11 residues. Trimming stripped 4 bases from V and 8 bases from J, with 8 bases between. The germline CDR1 and CDR2 sequences are LNHDA and SQIVND (reference sequence).

This chain uses TRBV5-5 with TRBJ2-5, with D perhaps assigned TRBD1 or TRBD2 (6 bases each). The germline V and J ends were trimmed by 4 bases and 5 bases, with 15 bases remaining between them. The CDR3 totals 14 residues. CDR1 is SGHKS, CDR2 YYEKEE, per germline (reference sequence). CDR3 DNA sequence: TGTGCCAGCAGCATAGGGGGGATTGAGGAGACCCAGTACTTC. It codes for CASSIGGIEETQYF.

CDR3 coding DNA: TGTGCCAGCAGCTGGTACCCGGACAGGGAAGCTTTCTTT. Its translation: CASSWYPDREAFF. This chain links TRBV7-8 with TRBJ1-1, with 7 bases identical to TRBD1. The germline CDR1 and CDR2 sequences are SGHVS and FQNEAQ. Trimming at V came to 4 bases and at J to 8 bases, leaving 7 bases not matched to a gene. CDR3 length equals 13 residues.

The chain uses TRBV5-1 and TRBJ1-5, with D perhaps matching TRBD1 (5 bases). The V end lost 7 bases, the J end lost 3 bases, and 17 bases lay between the germline ends. CDR1 is SGHRS, CDR2 YFSETQ, per germline. There are 15 residues in the CDR3. This CDR3 reads CASSLVWGANQPQHF. Written as DNA, the CDR3 is TGCGCCAGCTCCTTGGTGTGGGGCGCCAATCAGCCCCAGCATTTT.

The genes are TRBV6-6 and TRBJ2-5; unclear D gene. Near its end, the DNA agrees better with TRBJ2-7, so the J call may be wrong. The CDR3 length is 12 residues. Germline CDR1 MNHNY, CDR2 SVGAGI (reference sequence). CDR3 bases: TGTGCCAGCAGTTACGAGAACTACGAGCAGTACTTC. This codes for CASSYENYEQYF.

The chain combines TRBV30 with TRBJ2-1, with D possibly TRBD2 on 6 matching bases. V shed 0 bases and J shed 8 bases, with 14 bases lying between them. This CDR3 region has 14 residues. Germline loops: CDR1 GTSNPN, CDR2 SVGIG (reference sequence). CDR3 amino acids: CAWSVGGASYEQFF. The DNA for the CDR3 is TGTGCCTGGAGTGTAGGCGGGGCAAGCTATGAGCAGTTCTTC.

This clone was observed a few times. The gene calls are TRBV10-3 and TRBJ2-1; 13 bases line up with TRBD2. From germline, CDR1 is ENHRY and CDR2 SYGVKD. V shed 4 bases and J 9 bases; nucleotides not matched to a gene: 6. The CDR3 is 15 residues long. The CDR3 DNA follows: TGTGCCATCAGTGGGACTAGCGGGAGTCAGGGTGAGCAGTTCTTC. Protein: CAISGTSGSQGEQFF.

The gene calls are TRBV7-2 and TRBJ2-2; a possible D gene is TRBD2 (5 bases). CDR1 and CDR2 from the germline V gene are SGHTA and FQGNSA. The CDR3 runs 15 residues. V lost 1 base, J lost 3 bases, and 9 bases lay in between. CDR3 nucleotides: TGTGCCAGCAGCTTAGATACTAGTTACACCGGGGAGCTGTTTTTT. This gives the protein CASSLDTSYTGELFF.

This clone was seen only once. The chain combines TRBV5-1 with TRBJ2-2, with 7 bases identical to TRBD2. The CDR3 contains 13 residues. J gave up 10 bases and V 4 bases, and 7 bases lay outside the gene matches. Germline V CDR1 and CDR2: SGHRS, YFSETQ. CDR3 sequence (DNA): TGCGCCAGCAGCCTCAGCGGGGCCGTGGAGCTGTTTTTT. Translation: CASSLSGAVELFF.

The chain combines TRBV6-1 with TRBJ1-2; D unclear. In germline, CDR1 is MNHNS, CDR2 SASEGT. The CDR3 runs 16 residues. V lost 2 bases, J lost 0 bases, and 13 bases lay in between. CDR3 nucleotide sequence: TGTGCCAGCAGTGAACTTGGAGGATTCGCTAACTATGGCTACACCTTC. Protein product: CASSELGGFANYGYTF.

The chain uses TRBV30 and TRBJ2-7; 10 nucleotides line up with TRBD1. CDR1 is GTSNPN and CDR2 is SVGIG in the germline V gene (reference sequence). V lost 0 bases and J lost 6; bases outside the gene matches: 5. CDR3 length: 14 residues. The CDR3 is CAWSVGGQGTEQYF. DNA of the CDR3: TGTGCCTGGAGTGTAGGGGGACAGGGGACCGAGCAGTACTTC.